This is a list of T cell receptor beta chains from one sample in a study of cytomegalovirus exposure and HLA in healthy donors. The repertoire was sequenced with immunoSEQ multiplex PCR; TCRdb's copy has only in-frame clones and lacks some. The sample table sets out 60,000 to 80,000 clones. Sequenced: PBMCs. The receptors come from a man aged 40-55 years in good health and CMV-seronegative. Each CDR3 is given without its conserved first and last residue. A D gene is named only where the DNA matches it firmly.

d_call	j_call	v_call	cdr3_aa
-	TRBJ1-2	TRBV6-9	ASTGLGYT
TRBD2	TRBJ2-2	TRBV2	ASSLAGLANTGELF
TRBD1	TRBJ1-5	TRBV28	ASSLLPGQDSNQPQH
-	TRBJ1-2	TRBV6-5	ASSLQGRLNYGYT
TRBD2	TRBJ2-7	TRBV6-5	ASSIWTSGNYEQY
-	TRBJ2-3	TRBV5-4	ASSLQGSTDTQY
-	TRBJ2-1	TRBV20-1	SAHTSLQF
-	TRBJ2-3	TRBV19	ASSPGDNRGDTQY
TRBD1	TRBJ1-1	TRBV5-1	ASSLAHRGLEAF
-	TRBJ2-5	TRBV2	ASIRDMQETQY
-	TRBJ1-1	TRBV2	ASIYGRGNTEAF
-	TRBJ2-2	TRBV9	ASSVQGKGTGELF
-	TRBJ2-1	TRBV27	ASSLEQLPNEQF
TRBD1	TRBJ1-1	TRBV10-2	ASSVRPDRLEAF
-	TRBJ2-7	TRBV10-1	ASSAGHSYEQY
TRBD1	TRBJ1-1	TRBV5-4	ASSTGTGALNTEAF
-	TRBJ2-7	TRBV5-1	ASKQRPSYEQY
-	TRBJ2-1	TRBV5-1	ASSLRGGSSYNEQF
TRBD1	TRBJ1-2	TRBV7-8	ASSPDRDLYGYT
-	TRBJ1-3	TRBV30	ALRHLGNTIY
-	TRBJ2-2	TRBV5-4	ASSLAPNTGELF
-	TRBJ2-2	TRBV30	AWSKRGTFSGELF
TRBD2	TRBJ2-2	TRBV6-5	ASRLRRTSAGELF
-	TRBJ1-2	TRBV29-1	SYGDRKGYT
TRBD2	TRBJ2-1	TRBV28	ASSLFGLAGRLGGNEQF
-	TRBJ2-2	TRBV6-6	ASSSLNTGELF
-	TRBJ1-2	TRBV27	ASSFSPGYGYT
-	TRBJ2-1	TRBV30	AWSVNDSEQF
-	TRBJ1-1	TRBV6-1	ASSGANTEAF
-	TRBJ2-2	TRBV5-4	ASSPKTNTGELF
-	TRBJ2-5	TRBV5-8	ASSLHPRETQY
-	TRBJ1-4	TRBV13	ASSLRQYEKLF
TRBD2	TRBJ2-7	TRBV2	ASSDLAGGAYEQY
TRBD1	TRBJ1-1	TRBV6-5	ASSSPTGTVNTEAF
-	TRBJ1-5	TRBV7-9	ASSLVQGGNQPQH
-	TRBJ2-3	TRBV5-1	ASSKVGPTDTQY